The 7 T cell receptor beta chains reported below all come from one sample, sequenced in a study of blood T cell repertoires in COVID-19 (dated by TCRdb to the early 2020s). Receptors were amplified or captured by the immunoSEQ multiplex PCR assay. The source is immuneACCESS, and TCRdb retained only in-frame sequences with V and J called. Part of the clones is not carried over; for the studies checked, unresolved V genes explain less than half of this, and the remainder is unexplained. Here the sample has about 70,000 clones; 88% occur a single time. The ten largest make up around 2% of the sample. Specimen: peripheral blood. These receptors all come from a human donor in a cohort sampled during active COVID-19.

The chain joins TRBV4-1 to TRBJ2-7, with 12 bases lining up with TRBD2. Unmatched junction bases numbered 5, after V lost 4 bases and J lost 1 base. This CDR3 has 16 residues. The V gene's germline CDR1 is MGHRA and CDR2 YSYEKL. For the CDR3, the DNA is TGCGCCAGCAGCCGGCTCGGGACTAGCGGGTCCTACGAGCAGTACTTC. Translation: CASSRLGTSGSYEQYF.

The CDR3 sequence: CASCRDHYEQYF. In DNA form, the CDR3 reads TGTGCCAGCTGCCGGGATCACTACGAGCAGTACTTC. The gene calls are TRBV27 and TRBJ2-7; tentatively, D is TRBD2 (5 bases). The V and J ends lost 8 bases and 3 bases respectively, with 11 bases between them. CDR1 and CDR2 from the germline V gene are MNHEY and SMNVEV (reference sequence). There are 12 residues in the CDR3.

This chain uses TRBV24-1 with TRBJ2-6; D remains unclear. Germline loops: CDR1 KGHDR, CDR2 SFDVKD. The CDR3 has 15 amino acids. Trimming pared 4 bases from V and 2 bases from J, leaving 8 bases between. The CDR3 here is CATSDLRAGANVLTF. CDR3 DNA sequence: TGTGCCACCAGTGACCTCCGGGCTGGGGCCAACGTCCTGACTTTC.

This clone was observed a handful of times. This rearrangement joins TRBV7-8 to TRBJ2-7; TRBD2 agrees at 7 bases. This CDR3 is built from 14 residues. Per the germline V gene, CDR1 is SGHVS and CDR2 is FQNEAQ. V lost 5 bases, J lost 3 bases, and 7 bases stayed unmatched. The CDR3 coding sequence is TGTGCCAGCAGCGTCCGGGACTACTTCTACGAGCAGTACTTC. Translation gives CASSVRDYFYEQYF. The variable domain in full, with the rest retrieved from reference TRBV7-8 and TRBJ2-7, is GAGVSQSPRYKVAKRGQDVALRCDPISGHVSLFWYQQALGQGPEFLTYFQNEAQLDKSGLPSDRFFAERPEGSVSTLKIQRTQQEDSAVYLCASSVRDYFYEQYFGPGTRLTVT.

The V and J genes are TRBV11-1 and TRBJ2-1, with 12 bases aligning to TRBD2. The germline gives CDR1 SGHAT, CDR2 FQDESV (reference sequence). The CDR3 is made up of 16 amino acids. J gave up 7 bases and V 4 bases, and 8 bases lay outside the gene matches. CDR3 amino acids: CASSSSGTSGPNEQFF. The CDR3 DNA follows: TGTGCCAGCAGCTCGTCCGGGACTAGCGGGCCTAATGAGCAGTTCTTC.

The CDR3 DNA sequence: TGTGCCAGCAGCTTTTCCCCTCGAGAGACCCAGTACTTC. This translates into CASSFSPRETQYF. The rearrangement uses TRBV7-9 and TRBJ2-5; no clear D. Trimming took off 3 bases at V and 4 bases at J, with 9 bases between the two ends. This CDR3 spans 13 amino acids. Looked up from germline, CDR1 is SEHNR and CDR2 is FQNEAQ (reference sequence).

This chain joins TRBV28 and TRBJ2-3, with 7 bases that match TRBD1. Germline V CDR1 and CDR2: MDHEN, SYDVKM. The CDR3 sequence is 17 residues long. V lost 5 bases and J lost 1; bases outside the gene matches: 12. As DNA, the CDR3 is TGTGCCAGCAGTATCATACGTCGACAGGGAGGCACAGATACGCAGTATTTT. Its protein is CASSIIRRQGGTDTQYF.